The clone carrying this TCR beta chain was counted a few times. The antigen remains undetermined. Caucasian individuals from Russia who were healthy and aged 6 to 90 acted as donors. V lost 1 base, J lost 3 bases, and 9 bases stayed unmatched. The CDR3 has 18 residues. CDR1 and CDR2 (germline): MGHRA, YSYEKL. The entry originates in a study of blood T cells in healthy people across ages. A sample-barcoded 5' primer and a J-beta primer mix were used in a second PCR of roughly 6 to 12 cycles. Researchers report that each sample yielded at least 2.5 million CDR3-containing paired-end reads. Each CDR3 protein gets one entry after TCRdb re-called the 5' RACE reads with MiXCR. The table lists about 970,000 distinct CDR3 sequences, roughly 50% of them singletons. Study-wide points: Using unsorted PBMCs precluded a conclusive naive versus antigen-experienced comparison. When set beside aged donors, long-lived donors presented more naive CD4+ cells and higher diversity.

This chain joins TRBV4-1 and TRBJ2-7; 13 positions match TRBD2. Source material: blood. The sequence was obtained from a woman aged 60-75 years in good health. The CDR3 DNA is TGCGCCAGCAGCCAAGTTACTAGCGGGAGGGCCAGGGGCTACGAGCAGTACTTC. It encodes CASSQVTSGRARGYEQYF.